Presented here are 14 T cell receptor beta chains from one specimen sequenced in a study of blood T cell repertoires in COVID-19. Using immunoSEQ multiplex PCR, the repertoire was profiled, and TCRdb retains in-frame clones only, with some absent. The sample holds roughly 330,000 clones, roughly 86% seen once. The sample consisted of peripheral blood. The receptors originated from a woman in her 50s with acute or convalescent COVID-19.

As for this clone: At one end the junction does not follow the germline gene, possibly because of a read error. The chain is built from TRBV5-1 and TRBJ1-5, with TRBD1 matching over 9 bases. This CDR3 is built from 15 residues. Germline assignment: CDR1 SGHRS and CDR2 YFSETQ. The CDR3 DNA follows: TGCGCCAGCCGCTTCGGGACAGGGAGCAATCAGCCCCAGCATTTT. Protein sequence: CASRFGTGSNQPQHF.

This clone was picked up one time. The V gene is TRBV15, the J gene TRBJ1-3; TRBD1 matches 7 bases. V was pared by 7 bases and J by 3 bases, with 6 bases of the junction left unmatched. The CDR3 runs to 14 residues. Germline-derived CDR1 and CDR2 are LNHNV and YYDKDF (reference sequence). CDR3: CATNTGVFGNTIYF. CDR3 sequence (DNA): TGTGCCACCAATACAGGGGTCTTTGGAAACACCATATATTTT.

The chain carries TRBV28 and TRBJ2-6; D uncertain. Per the germline V gene, CDR1 is MDHEN and CDR2 is SYDVKM. The V gene lost 5 bases and the J gene lost 6 bases, with 8 bases spanning the gap. The CDR3 spans 13 residues. The CDR3 DNA reads TGTGCCAGCAGTCGGTCCTCGGCCAACGTCCTGACTTTC. Translated: CASSRSSANVLTF.

This clone was counted a few times. The rearrangement links TRBV19 to TRBJ1-2; D possibly corresponds to TRBD1 (5 bases). Trimming took 3 bases from V and 6 from J, leaving 11 bases between them. The CDR3 has 13 amino acids. CDR1 LNHDA and CDR2 SQIVND come from the germline V gene (reference sequence). The CDR3 nucleotides read TGTGCCAGTAGTATCATGGGACTTCATGGCTACACCTTC. Its translation is CASSIMGLHGYTF. Complete variable domain (other parts from reference TRBV19 and TRBJ1-2): DGGITQSPKYLFRKEGQNVTLSCEQNLNHDAMYWYRQDPGQGLRLIYYSQIVNDFQKGDIAEGYSVSREKKESFPLTVTSAQKNPTAFYLCASSIMGLHGYTFGSGTRLTVV.

The J gene is TRBJ2-1, the V gene TRBV7-3, with TRBD2 identical over 9 bases. The CDR3 extends over 14 amino acids. The V gene end was trimmed by 5 bases and the J gene end by 7 bases; junction bases not matched to a gene: 6. In germline, CDR1 is SGHTA, CDR2 FQGTGA. The CDR3 nucleotides read TGTGCCAGCAGCCCGTCTGCGGGAGGGAATGAGCAGTTCTTC. This translates into CASSPSAGGNEQFF. Variable domain in full (rest from reference TRBV7-3 and TRBJ2-1): GAGVSQTPSNKVTEKGKYVELRCDPISGHTALYWYRQSLGQGPEFLIYFQGTGAADDSGLPNDRFFAVRPEGSVSTLKIQRTERGDSAVYLCASSPSAGGNEQFFGPGTRLTVL.

The chain joins TRBV24-1 to TRBJ2-5; D perhaps matches TRBD1 (6 bases). Germline assignment: CDR1 KGHDR and CDR2 SFDVKD. V was shortened by 6 bases and J by 1 base, with 14 bases between the two germline ends. The CDR3 sequence is 15 residues long. The DNA of the CDR3 is TGTGCCACCAGTCCCCACGCAGGGGTCCAAGAGACCCAGTACTTC. It specifies CATSPHAGVQETQYF.

V and J are TRBV4-2 and TRBJ2-3; D is unclear. From germline, CDR1 is LGHNA and CDR2 YNFKEQ. V shed 0 bases and J shed 2 bases, with 12 bases lying between them. The CDR3 runs to 16 residues. CDR3 in DNA: TGTGCCAGCAGCCAAGATCAACAACAATACACAGATACGCAGTATTTT. As protein: CASSQDQQQYTDTQYF.

This rearrangement joins TRBV5-6 to TRBJ2-1; D is unresolved. The germline CDR1 and CDR2 sequences are SGHDT and YYEEEE. The CDR3 totals 19 residues. The V end lost 4 bases, the J end lost 0 bases, and 23 bases lay between the germline ends. The CDR3 nucleotides read TGTGCCAGCAGCGTCCAGTTAAGATGGCAGGCACGCTCCTACAATGAGCAGTTCTTC. It translates to CASSVQLRWQARSYNEQFF.

The V call is TRBV27, the J call TRBJ1-4, with TRBD1 as a possible D gene (5 bases). The length of the CDR3 is 16 residues. From germline, CDR1 is MNHEY and CDR2 SMNVEV (reference sequence). V shed 8 bases and J shed 6 bases, with 22 bases lying between them. Written as DNA, the CDR3 is TGTGCCAGCGGATCGACCTCGCAGGGATTTTATGAAAAACTGTTTTTT. Its translation: CASGSTSQGFYEKLFF.

In its sample, this clone was seen a few times. The chain couples TRBV28 to TRBJ1-4; the D gene is possibly TRBD1 (6 bases). Trimming removed 5 bases from V and 7 bases from J, with 17 bases in between. The CDR3 covers 15 residues. Germline V lookup: CDR1 MDHEN, CDR2 SYDVKM. CDR3 DNA sequence: TGTGCCAGCAGTACACACGGACAGCCGGGTGAAAAACTGTTTTTT. It is translated as CASSTHGQPGEKLFF.

The chain has TRBV6-5 and TRBJ2-7, with 9 nucleotides matching TRBD1. Germline CDR1 and CDR2: MNHEY and SVGAGI. This CDR3 is built from 16 residues. J was trimmed by 2 bases and V by 2 bases; bases with no gene match: 7. The CDR3 reads CASSYRGQGGTYEQYF. As DNA, the CDR3 is TGTGCCAGCAGTTACCGGGGACAGGGAGGTACCTACGAGCAGTACTTC.

The chain uses TRBV3-1 (or the pseudogene TRBV3-2) and TRBJ2-2, with TRBD1 identical over 8 bases. Germline V lookup: CDR1 LGHDT, CDR2 YNNKEL (reference sequence). CDR3 length: 18 amino acids. Unmatched junction bases numbered 7, after V lost 0 bases and J lost 1 base. CDR3 DNA: TGTGCCAGCAGCCAAGATCTGGGCAGGGGGCAGAACACCGGGGAGCTGTTTTTT. This sequence encodes CASSQDLGRGQNTGELFF.

On this clone itself: Other DNA sequences in the same sample also yield this CDR3. V usage is TRBV5-1 and J usage is TRBJ2-7; 13 bases are a match to TRBD2. With V trimmed by 4 bases and J by 3 bases, 4 bases remained unmatched. The germline V gene has CDR1 SGHRS and CDR2 YFSETQ. The CDR3 spans 15 residues. DNA of the CDR3: TGCGCCAGCAGCGTAGGACTAGCGGGGGACTACGAGCAGTACTTC. Protein: CASSVGLAGDYEQYF.

V usage is TRBV19 and J usage is TRBJ1-4; D perhaps matches TRBD1 (6 bases). The CDR3 loop spans 16 amino acids. CDR1 LNHDA and CDR2 SQIVND come from the germline V gene (reference sequence). V shed 6 bases and J shed 0 bases, with 14 bases lying between them. CDR3 region: CASSLQGLATNEKLFF. The CDR3 coding sequence is TGTGCCAGTAGCCTACAGGGCCTTGCAACTAATGAAAAACTGTTTTTT.